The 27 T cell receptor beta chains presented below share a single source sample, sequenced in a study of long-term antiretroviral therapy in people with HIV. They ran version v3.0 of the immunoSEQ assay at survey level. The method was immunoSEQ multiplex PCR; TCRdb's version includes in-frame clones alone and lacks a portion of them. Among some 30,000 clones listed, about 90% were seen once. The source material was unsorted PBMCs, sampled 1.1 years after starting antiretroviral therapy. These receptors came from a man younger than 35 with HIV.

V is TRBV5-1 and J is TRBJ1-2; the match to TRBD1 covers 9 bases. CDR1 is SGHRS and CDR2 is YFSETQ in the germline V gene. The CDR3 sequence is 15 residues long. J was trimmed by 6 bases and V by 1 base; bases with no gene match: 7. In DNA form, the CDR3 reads TGCGCCAGCAGCTTGTTTAAGGGACAGGGTAATGGCTACACCTTC. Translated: CASSLFKGQGNGYTF. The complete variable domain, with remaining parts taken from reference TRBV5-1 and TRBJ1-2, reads KAGVTQTPRYLIKTRGQQVTLSCSPISGHRSVSWYQQTPGQGLQFLFEYFSETQRNKGNFPGRFSGRQFSNSRSEMNVSTLELGDSALYLCASSLFKGQGNGYTFGSGTRLTVV.

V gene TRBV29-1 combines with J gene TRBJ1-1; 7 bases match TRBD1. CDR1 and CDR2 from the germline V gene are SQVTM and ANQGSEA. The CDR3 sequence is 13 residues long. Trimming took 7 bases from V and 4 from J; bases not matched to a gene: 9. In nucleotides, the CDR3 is TGCAGCGCCAGGGGGTCTAGTATCACTGAAGCTTTCTTT. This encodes CSARGSSITEAFF.

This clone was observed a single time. The CDR3 region has the DNA TGTGCCAGCAGCTCCCTTAGGACCGGGGAGCTGTTTTTT. Its protein is CASSSLRTGELFF. This chain uses TRBV11-2 with TRBJ2-2; no reliable D call. Trimming took off 4 bases at V and 5 bases at J, with 8 bases between the two ends. This CDR3 comprises 13 residues. Germline V gives CDR1 SGHAT, CDR2 FQNNGV. The variable domain in full, with the rest retrieved from reference TRBV11-2 and TRBJ2-2, is EAGVAQSPRYKIIEKRQSVAFWCNPISGHATLYWYQQILGQGPKLLIQFQNNGVVDDSQLPKDRFSAERLKGVDSTLKIQPAKLEDSAVYLCASSSLRTGELFFGEGSRLTVL.

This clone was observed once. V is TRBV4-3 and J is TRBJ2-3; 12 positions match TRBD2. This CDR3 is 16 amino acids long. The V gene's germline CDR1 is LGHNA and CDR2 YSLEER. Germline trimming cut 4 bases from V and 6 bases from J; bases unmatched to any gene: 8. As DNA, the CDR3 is TGCGCCAGCAGCCGGAACCTAGCGGGAGGGGGGGATACGCAGTATTTT. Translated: CASSRNLAGGGDTQYF.

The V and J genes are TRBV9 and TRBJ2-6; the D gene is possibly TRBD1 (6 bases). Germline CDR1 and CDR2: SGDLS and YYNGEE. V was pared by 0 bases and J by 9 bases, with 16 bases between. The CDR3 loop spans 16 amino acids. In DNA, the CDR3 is TGTGCCAGCAGCGTAGTAAAGGACAGTAGAATCAACGTCCTGACTTTC. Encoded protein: CASSVVKDSRINVLTF. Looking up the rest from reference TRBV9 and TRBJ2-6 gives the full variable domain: DSGVTQTPKHLITATGQRVTLRCSPRSGDLSVYWYQQSLDQGLQFLIQYYNGEERAKGNILERFSAQQFPDLHSELNLSSLELGDSALYFCASSVVKDSRINVLTFGAGSRLTVL.

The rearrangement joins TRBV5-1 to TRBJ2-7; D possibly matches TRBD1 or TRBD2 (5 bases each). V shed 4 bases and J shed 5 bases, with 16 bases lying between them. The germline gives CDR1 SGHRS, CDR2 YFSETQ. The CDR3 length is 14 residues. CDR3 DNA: TGCGCCAGCAGCCCTGCGGCAGGGAGCAACGAGCAGTACTTC. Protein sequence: CASSPAAGSNEQYF.

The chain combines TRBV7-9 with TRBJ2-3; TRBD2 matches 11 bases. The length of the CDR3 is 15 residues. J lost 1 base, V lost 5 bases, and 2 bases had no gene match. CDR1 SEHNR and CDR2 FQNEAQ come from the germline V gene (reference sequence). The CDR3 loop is CASSPTSGGTDTQYF. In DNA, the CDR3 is TGTGCCAGCAGCCCGACTAGCGGGGGCACAGATACGCAGTATTTT.

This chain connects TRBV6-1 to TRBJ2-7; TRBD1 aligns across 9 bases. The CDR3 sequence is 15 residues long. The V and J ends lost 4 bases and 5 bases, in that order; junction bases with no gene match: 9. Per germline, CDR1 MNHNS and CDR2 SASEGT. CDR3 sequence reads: CASSVRQGGVHEQYF. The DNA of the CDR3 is TGTGCCAGCAGTGTAAGACAGGGGGGTGTCCACGAGCAGTACTTC.

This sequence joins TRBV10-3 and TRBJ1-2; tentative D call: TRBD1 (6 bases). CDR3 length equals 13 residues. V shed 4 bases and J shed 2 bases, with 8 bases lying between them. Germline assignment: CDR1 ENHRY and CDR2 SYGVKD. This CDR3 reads CAISAGQNYGYTF. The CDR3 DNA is TGTGCCATCAGTGCCGGACAGAACTATGGCTACACCTTC.

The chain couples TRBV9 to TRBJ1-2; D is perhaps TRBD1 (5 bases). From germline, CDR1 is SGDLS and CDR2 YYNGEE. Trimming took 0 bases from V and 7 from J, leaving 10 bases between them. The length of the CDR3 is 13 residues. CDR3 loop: CASSVGQGSGYTF. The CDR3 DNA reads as TGTGCCAGCAGCGTAGGGCAGGGAAGTGGCTACACCTTC. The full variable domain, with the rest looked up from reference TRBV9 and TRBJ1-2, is DSGVTQTPKHLITATGQRVTLRCSPRSGDLSVYWYQQSLDQGLQFLIQYYNGEERAKGNILERFSAQQFPDLHSELNLSSLELGDSALYFCASSVGQGSGYTFGSGTRLTVV.

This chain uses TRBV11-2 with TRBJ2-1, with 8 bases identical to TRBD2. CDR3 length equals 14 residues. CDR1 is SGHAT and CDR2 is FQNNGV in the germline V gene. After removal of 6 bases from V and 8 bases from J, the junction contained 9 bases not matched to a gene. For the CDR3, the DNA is TGTGCCAGCAGGACGCGGGGGGAGGGGGATGAGCAGTTCTTC. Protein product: CASRTRGEGDEQFF.

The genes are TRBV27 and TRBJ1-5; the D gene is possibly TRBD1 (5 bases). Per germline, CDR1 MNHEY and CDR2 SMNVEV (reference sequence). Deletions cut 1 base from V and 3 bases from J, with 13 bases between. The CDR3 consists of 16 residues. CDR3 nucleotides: TGTGCCAGCAGTTTATGGGGCGGGGGATACAATCAGCCCCAGCATTTT. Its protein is CASSLWGGGYNQPQHF.

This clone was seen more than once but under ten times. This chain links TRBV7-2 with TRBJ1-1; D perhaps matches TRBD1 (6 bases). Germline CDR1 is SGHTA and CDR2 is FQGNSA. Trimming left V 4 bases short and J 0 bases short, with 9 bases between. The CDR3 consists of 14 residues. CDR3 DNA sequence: TGTGCCAGCAGCTCGGGACACATGAACACTGAAGCTTTCTTT. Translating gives CASSSGHMNTEAFF.

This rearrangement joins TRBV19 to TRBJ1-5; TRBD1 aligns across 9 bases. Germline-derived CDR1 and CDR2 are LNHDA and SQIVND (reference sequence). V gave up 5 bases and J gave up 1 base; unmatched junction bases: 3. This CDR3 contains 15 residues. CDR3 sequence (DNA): TGTGCCAGTAGTGCACAGGGGGCCAGCAATCAGCCCCAGCATTTT. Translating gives CASSAQGASNQPQHF.

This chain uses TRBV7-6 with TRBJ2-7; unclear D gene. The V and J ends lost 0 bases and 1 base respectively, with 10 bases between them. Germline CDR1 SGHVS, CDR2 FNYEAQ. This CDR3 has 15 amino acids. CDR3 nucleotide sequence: TGTGCCAGCAGCTTAGCCAAGGGCAGGTCCTACGAGCAGTACTTC. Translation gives CASSLAKGRSYEQYF.

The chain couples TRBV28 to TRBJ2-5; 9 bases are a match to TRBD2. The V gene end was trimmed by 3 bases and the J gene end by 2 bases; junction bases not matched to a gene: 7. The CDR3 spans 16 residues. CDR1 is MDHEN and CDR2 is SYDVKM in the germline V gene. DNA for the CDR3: TGTGCCAGCAGTTTGGAACTAGCGGGCGGGCAAGAGACCCAGTACTTC. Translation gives CASSLELAGGQETQYF.

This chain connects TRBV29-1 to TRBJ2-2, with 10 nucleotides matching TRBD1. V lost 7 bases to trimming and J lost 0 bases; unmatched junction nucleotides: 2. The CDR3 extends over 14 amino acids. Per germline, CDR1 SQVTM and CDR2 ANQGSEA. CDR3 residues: CSGGQGANTGELFF. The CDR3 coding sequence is TGCAGCGGCGGACAGGGGGCGAACACCGGGGAGCTGTTTTTT.

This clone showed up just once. The CDR3 spells CAWSSYGGGTEAFF. CDR3 sequence (DNA): TGTGCCTGGAGTTCTTACGGCGGAGGGACTGAAGCTTTCTTT. The chain couples TRBV30 to TRBJ1-1; D is uncertain. CDR1 and CDR2 (germline): GTSNPN, SVGIG (reference sequence). The CDR3 runs to 14 residues. With 2 bases removed from V and 5 bases from J, the gap between germline ends came to 15 bases. Drawing the rest from reference TRBV30 and TRBJ1-1, the complete variable domain is SQTIHQWPATLVQPVGSPLSLECTVEGTSNPNLYWYRQAAGRGLQLLFYSVGIGQISSEVPQNLSASRPQDRQFILSSKKLLLSDSGFYLCAWSSYGGGTEAFFGQGTRLTVV.

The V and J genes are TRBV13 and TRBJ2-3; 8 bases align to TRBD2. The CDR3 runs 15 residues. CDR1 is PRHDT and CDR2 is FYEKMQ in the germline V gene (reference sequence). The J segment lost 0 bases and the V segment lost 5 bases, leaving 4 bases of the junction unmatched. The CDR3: CASSRTSSSTDTQYF. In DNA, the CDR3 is TGTGCCAGCAGCCGGACTAGCAGTAGCACAGATACGCAGTATTTT.

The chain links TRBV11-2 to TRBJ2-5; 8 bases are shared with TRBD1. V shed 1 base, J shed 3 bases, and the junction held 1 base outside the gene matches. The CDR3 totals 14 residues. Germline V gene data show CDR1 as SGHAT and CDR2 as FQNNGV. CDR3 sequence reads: CASSLGDRKETQYF. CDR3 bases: TGTGCCAGCAGCTTAGGGGACAGGAAAGAGACCCAGTACTTC. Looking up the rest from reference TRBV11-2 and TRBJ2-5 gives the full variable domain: EAGVAQSPRYKIIEKRQSVAFWCNPISGHATLYWYQQILGQGPKLLIQFQNNGVVDDSQLPKDRFSAERLKGVDSTLKIQPAKLEDSAVYLCASSLGDRKETQYFGPGTRLLVL.

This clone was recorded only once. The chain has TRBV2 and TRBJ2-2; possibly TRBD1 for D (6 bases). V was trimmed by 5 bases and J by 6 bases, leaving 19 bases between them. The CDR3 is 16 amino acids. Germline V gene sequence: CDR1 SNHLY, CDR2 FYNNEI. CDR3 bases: TGTGCCAGCAGTTCCCTGGGGGACACCCCCGCCGGGGAGCTGTTTTTT. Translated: CASSSLGDTPAGELFF.

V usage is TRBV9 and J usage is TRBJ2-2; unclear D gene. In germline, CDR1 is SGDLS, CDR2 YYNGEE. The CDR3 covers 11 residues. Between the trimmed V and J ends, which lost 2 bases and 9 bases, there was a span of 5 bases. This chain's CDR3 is CASSVDRELFF. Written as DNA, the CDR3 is TGTGCCAGCAGCGTTGACCGGGAGCTGTTTTTT. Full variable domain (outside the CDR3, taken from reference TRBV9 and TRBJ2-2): DSGVTQTPKHLITATGQRVTLRCSPRSGDLSVYWYQQSLDQGLQFLIQYYNGEERAKGNILERFSAQQFPDLHSELNLSSLELGDSALYFCASSVDRELFFGEGSRLTVL.

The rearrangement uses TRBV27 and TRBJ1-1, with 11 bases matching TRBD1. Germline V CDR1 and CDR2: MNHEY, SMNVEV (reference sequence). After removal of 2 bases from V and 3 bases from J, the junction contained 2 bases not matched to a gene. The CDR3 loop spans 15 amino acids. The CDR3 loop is CASSLGQGAYTEAFF. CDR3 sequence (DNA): TGTGCCAGCAGTTTAGGACAGGGGGCGTACACTGAAGCTTTCTTT.

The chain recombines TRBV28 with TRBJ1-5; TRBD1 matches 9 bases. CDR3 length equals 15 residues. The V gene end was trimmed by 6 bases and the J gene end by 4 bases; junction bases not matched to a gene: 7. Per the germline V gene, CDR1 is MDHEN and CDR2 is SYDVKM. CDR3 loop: CASSTGQGLNQPQHF. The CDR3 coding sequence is TGTGCCAGCAGCACCGGACAGGGGTTAAATCAGCCCCAGCATTTT.

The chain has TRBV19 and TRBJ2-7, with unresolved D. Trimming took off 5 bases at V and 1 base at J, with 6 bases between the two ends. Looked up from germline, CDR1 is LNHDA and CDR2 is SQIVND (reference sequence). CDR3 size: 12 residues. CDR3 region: CASSGNSYEQYF. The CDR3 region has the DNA TGTGCCAGTAGTGGCAATTCCTACGAGCAGTACTTC.

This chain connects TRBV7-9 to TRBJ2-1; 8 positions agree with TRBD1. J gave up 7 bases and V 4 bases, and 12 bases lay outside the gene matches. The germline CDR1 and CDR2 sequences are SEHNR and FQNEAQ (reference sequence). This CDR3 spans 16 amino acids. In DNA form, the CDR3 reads TGTGCCAGCAGCTCCCGGGACAGGTCCTCGACTAATGAGCAGTTCTTC. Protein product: CASSSRDRSSTNEQFF.

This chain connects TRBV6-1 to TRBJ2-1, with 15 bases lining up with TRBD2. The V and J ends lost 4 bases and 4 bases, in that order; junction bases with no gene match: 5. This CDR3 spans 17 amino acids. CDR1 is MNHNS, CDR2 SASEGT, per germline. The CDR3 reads CASSGTSGGAWYNEQFF. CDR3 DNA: TGTGCCAGCAGTGGGACTAGCGGGGGGGCCTGGTACAATGAGCAGTTCTTC.